The clone carrying this T cell receptor beta chain was picked up a small number of times. Its antigen remains unknown. These data come from a study of cytomegalovirus exposure and HLA in healthy donors. The PCR was carried out with 60 Vbeta primers and 13 Jbeta primers. Method: immunoSEQ multiplex PCR; TCRdb's copy keeps in-frame clones and lacks some. The data hold 110,000 or so clones, with roughly 71% observed a single time. Study outcomes and limitations: With DRB1 most and HLA-C fewest, TCR association rates differed between HLA loci in a later analysis.

J gave up 4 bases and V 4 bases, and 5 bases lay outside the gene matches. Germline assignment: CDR1 SQVTM and CDR2 ANQGSEA. CDR3 length equals 13 residues. The chain is built from TRBV29-1 and TRBJ2-5; 8 nucleotides agree with TRBD2. This clonotype was obtained from a woman in her forties in good health and CMV-seropositive. Sequencing was done on a sample of PBMCs. The CDR3 region is CSVAPGGGETQYF. DNA of the CDR3: TGCAGCGTTGCCCCGGGGGGGGGAGAGACCCAGTACTTC.